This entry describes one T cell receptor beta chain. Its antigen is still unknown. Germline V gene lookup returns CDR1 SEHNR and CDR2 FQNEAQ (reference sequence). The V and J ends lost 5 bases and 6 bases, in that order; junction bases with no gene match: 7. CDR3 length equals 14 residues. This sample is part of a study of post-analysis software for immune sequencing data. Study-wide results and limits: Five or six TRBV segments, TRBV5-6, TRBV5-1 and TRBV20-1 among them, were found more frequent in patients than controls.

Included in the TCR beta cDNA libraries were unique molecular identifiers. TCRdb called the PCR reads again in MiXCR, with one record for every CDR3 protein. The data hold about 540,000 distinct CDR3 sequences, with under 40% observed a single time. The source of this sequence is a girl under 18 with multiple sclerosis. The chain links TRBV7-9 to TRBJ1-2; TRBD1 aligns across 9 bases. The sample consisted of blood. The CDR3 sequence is CASSPTGTGNGYTF. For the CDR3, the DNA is TGTGCCAGCAGCCCTACCGGGACAGGGAATGGCTACACCTTC.